Listed below are T cell receptor beta chains from one sample, sequenced in a study of Graves' ophthalmopathy and Graves' hyperthyroidism. TCRdb re-called the multiplex PCR reads through MiXCR, storing one row per CDR3 protein. The sample holds 200,000 to 250,000 distinct CDR3 sequences, roughly a fifth seen once. What was sequenced was peripheral blood. Receptors originate from a woman between 50 and 59 years old with Graves' ophthalmopathy. Each CDR3 is given with its conserved first and last residue. D genes are given only for firm matches. Clone sizes are given selectively: once, few, many, or a class where the clone is expanded.

clone size: many; V gene: TRBV7-2; D gene: TRBD1; J gene: TRBJ2-5; CDR3 protein: CASSRHTGEKETQYF; CDR3 DNA: TGTGCCAGCAGCCGACATACAGGGGAGAAAGAGACCCAGTACTTC
clone size: many; V gene: TRBV19; D gene: TRBD1; J gene: TRBJ1-2; CDR3 protein: CASDERQGSYGYTF; CDR3 DNA: TGTGCCAGCGACGAACGACAGGGTTCCTATGGCTACACCTTC
clone size: -; V gene: TRBV6-5; D gene: -; J gene: TRBJ2-7; CDR3 protein: CASSYSAWGQQYF; CDR3 DNA: TGTGCCAGCAGCTATAGCGCCTGGGGTCAGCAGTACTTC
clone size: -; V gene: TRBV11-1; D gene: -; J gene: TRBJ2-6; CDR3 protein: CASSGPRETLSGANVLTF; CDR3 DNA: TGTGCCAGCAGCGGACCCCGGGAGACCCTCTCTGGGGCCAACGTCCTGACTTTC
clone size: many; V gene: TRBV29-1; D gene: -; J gene: TRBJ1-2; CDR3 protein: CSVEDIGGSSGYTF; CDR3 DNA: TGCAGCGTTGAAGATATAGGGGGATCCTCTGGCTACACCTTC
clone size: -; V gene: TRBV6-1; D gene: TRBD2; J gene: TRBJ2-5; CDR3 protein: CATRLGLAGVETQYF; CDR3 DNA: TGTGCCACCCGCCTTGGACTAGCGGGAGTGGAGACCCAGTACTTC
clone size: many; V gene: TRBV20-1; D gene: -; J gene: TRBJ2-7; CDR3 protein: CSARVGLLTYEQYF; CDR3 DNA: TGCAGTGCTAGAGTAGGACTACTTACCTACGAGCAGTACTTC
clone size: many; V gene: TRBV29-1; D gene: -; J gene: TRBJ1-3; CDR3 protein: CSVEGAERNTIYF; CDR3 DNA: TGCAGCGTTGAAGGGGCAGAACGAAACACCATATATTTT
clone size: many; V gene: TRBV6-4; D gene: TRBD2; J gene: TRBJ2-6; CDR3 protein: CASRLAGGGSSGANVLTF; CDR3 DNA: TGTGCCAGCAGGCTAGCGGGGGGGGGTTCCTCTGGGGCCAACGTCCTGACTTTC
clone size: -; V gene: TRBV24-1; D gene: -; J gene: TRBJ1-1; CDR3 protein: CATSVGGGATEAFF; CDR3 DNA: TGTGCCACCAGTGTTGGAGGAGGGGCCACTGAAGCTTTCTTT
clone size: few; V gene: TRBV18; D gene: TRBD1; J gene: TRBJ2-5; CDR3 protein: CASSLGQQQETQYF; CDR3 DNA: TGTGCCAGCTCACTGGGACAGCAACAAGAGACCCAGTACTTC
clone size: many; V gene: TRBV12-5; D gene: -; J gene: TRBJ2-7; CDR3 protein: CASGLGHSSYEQYF; CDR3 DNA: TGTGCTAGTGGTTTGGGCCACAGCTCCTACGAGCAGTACTTC
clone size: many; V gene: TRBV20-1; D gene: TRBD1; J gene: TRBJ2-7; CDR3 protein: CSARGPQGYEQYF; CDR3 DNA: TGCAGTGCTAGAGGACCACAGGGGTACGAGCAGTACTTC
clone size: -; V gene: TRBV2; D gene: -; J gene: TRBJ1-2; CDR3 protein: CASRGTRDPYGYTF; CDR3 DNA: TGTGCCAGCAGGGGGACAAGGGATCCATATGGCTACACCTTC
clone size: -; V gene: TRBV5-1; D gene: -; J gene: TRBJ2-7; CDR3 protein: CASKRSIDSYEQYF; CDR3 DNA: TGCGCCAGCAAGCGGAGTATAGACTCCTACGAGCAGTACTTC
clone size: -; V gene: TRBV28; D gene: -; J gene: TRBJ1-1; CDR3 protein: CASSSRRGDTEASF; CDR3 DNA: TGTGCCAGCAGTTCAAGACGGGGTGACACTGAAGCTTCCTTT
clone size: many; V gene: TRBV12-3/TRBV12-4; D gene: TRBD1; J gene: TRBJ1-2; CDR3 protein: CASSPQGAVNYGYTF; CDR3 DNA: TGTGCCAGCAGCCCCCAGGGGGCAGTAAACTATGGCTACACCTTC
clone size: many; V gene: TRBV27; D gene: TRBD1; J gene: TRBJ1-1; CDR3 protein: CASSLRDRVDTEAFF; CDR3 DNA: TGTGCCAGCAGCTTACGGGACAGGGTGGACACTGAAGCTTTCTTT
clone size: -; V gene: TRBV12-3/TRBV12-4; D gene: -; J gene: TRBJ1-1; CDR3 protein: CGSGRDVQNSFF; CDR3 DNA: TGTGGCAGCGGTCGGGACGTACAGAATTCTTTCTTT
clone size: many; V gene: TRBV6-1; D gene: TRBD1; J gene: TRBJ2-7; CDR3 protein: CASSAFRDRGTREQYF; CDR3 DNA: TGTGCCAGCAGTGCCTTCCGGGACAGGGGGACTCGTGAGCAGTACTTC
clone size: -; V gene: TRBV11-2; D gene: TRBD1; J gene: TRBJ2-2; CDR3 protein: CASSSTGVHGELFF; CDR3 DNA: TGTGCCAGCAGCTCAACAGGGGTCCACGGGGAGCTGTTTTTT
clone size: -; V gene: TRBV6-1; D gene: TRBD1; J gene: TRBJ1-1; CDR3 protein: CASSEGQGAFNTEAFF; CDR3 DNA: TGTGCCAGCAGTGAGGGACAGGGGGCTTTCAACACTGAAGCTTTCTTT
clone size: -; V gene: TRBV18; D gene: -; J gene: TRBJ2-5; CDR3 protein: CASSRPAGPNQETQYF; CDR3 DNA: TGTGCCAGCTCACGGCCGGCGGGACCAAACCAAGAGACCCAGTACTTC
clone size: -; V gene: TRBV30; D gene: TRBD2; J gene: TRBJ2-2; CDR3 protein: CAWTTAGLAGGAGELFF; CDR3 DNA: TGTGCCTGGACTACGGCGGGACTAGCGGGAGGTGCCGGGGAGCTGTTTTTT
clone size: few; V gene: TRBV18; D gene: TRBD1; J gene: TRBJ2-1; CDR3 protein: CASSQGTGGRNEQFF; CDR3 DNA: TGTGCCAGCTCACAGGGGACAGGGGGAAGGAATGAGCAGTTCTTC
clone size: many; V gene: TRBV7-9; D gene: -; J gene: TRBJ1-5; CDR3 protein: CASSLEGDLNQPQHF; CDR3 DNA: TGTGCCAGCAGCTTAGAGGGGGATTTAAATCAGCCCCAGCATTTT
clone size: many; V gene: TRBV7-8; D gene: TRBD2; J gene: TRBJ2-5; CDR3 protein: CASSESGSRQETQYF; CDR3 DNA: TGTGCCAGCAGCGAAAGCGGGAGTAGGCAAGAGACCCAGTACTTC
clone size: many; V gene: TRBV13; D gene: TRBD1; J gene: TRBJ1-3; CDR3 protein: CASSFLGTGGNTIYF; CDR3 DNA: TGTGCCAGCAGCTTCCTCGGGACAGGCGGAAACACCATATATTTT
clone size: many; V gene: TRBV30; D gene: -; J gene: TRBJ2-7; CDR3 protein: CAWSGLATSEQYF; CDR3 DNA: TGTGCCTGGAGTGGGCTAGCTACGAGCGAGCAGTACTTC
clone size: many; V gene: TRBV7-9; D gene: -; J gene: TRBJ1-1; CDR3 protein: CASSLGLGSNTEAFF; CDR3 DNA: TGTGCCAGCAGCTTAGGATTAGGCAGTAACACTGAAGCTTTCTTT
clone size: many; V gene: TRBV7-2; D gene: -; J gene: TRBJ1-2; CDR3 protein: CASSGAVGYGYTF; CDR3 DNA: TGTGCCAGCAGCGGAGCCGTGGGCTATGGCTACACCTTC
clone size: many; V gene: TRBV5-1; D gene: -; J gene: TRBJ2-7; CDR3 protein: CASSFGDSYEQYF; CDR3 DNA: TGCGCCAGCAGCTTTGGGGATTCCTACGAGCAGTACTTC
clone size: many; V gene: TRBV10-3; D gene: TRBD2; J gene: TRBJ2-7; CDR3 protein: CAISESPVTGTSGRPSYEQYF; CDR3 DNA: TGTGCCATCAGTGAGTCTCCTGTTACCGGGACTAGCGGGAGGCCCTCCTACGAGCAGTACTTC
clone size: -; V gene: TRBV20-1; D gene: -; J gene: TRBJ2-5; CDR3 protein: CSAWRALEETQYF; CDR3 DNA: TGCAGTGCCTGGAGGGCCTTGGAAGAGACCCAGTACTTC
clone size: many; V gene: TRBV29-1; D gene: -; J gene: TRBJ1-2; CDR3 protein: CSVGGTQSNYGYTF; CDR3 DNA: TGCAGCGTTGGGGGGACACAATCTAACTATGGCTACACCTTC
clone size: many; V gene: TRBV19; D gene: -; J gene: TRBJ1-5; CDR3 protein: CATKRGARDDQPQHF; CDR3 DNA: TGTGCCACCAAGCGGGGGGCCAGGGACGATCAGCCCCAGCATTTT
clone size: -; V gene: TRBV20-1; D gene: -; J gene: TRBJ2-2; CDR3 protein: CSASGGYPGELFF; CDR3 DNA: TGCAGTGCTAGTGGGGGGTACCCCGGGGAGCTGTTTTTT
clone size: many; V gene: TRBV12-3/TRBV12-4; D gene: -; J gene: TRBJ2-7; CDR3 protein: CASSRTNYEQYF; CDR3 DNA: TGTGCCAGCAGTCGGACTAACTACGAGCAGTACTTC
clone size: many; V gene: TRBV11-2; D gene: -; J gene: TRBJ2-7; CDR3 protein: CASSLEVLVYEQYF; CDR3 DNA: TGTGCCAGCAGCTTAGAAGTACTAGTCTACGAGCAGTACTTC
clone size: many; V gene: TRBV30; D gene: -; J gene: TRBJ1-5; CDR3 protein: CAWGTRANQPQHF; CDR3 DNA: TGTGCCTGGGGAACTAGGGCTAATCAGCCCCAGCATTTT